This record looks at one T cell receptor (beta chain) sequence and its context. Antigen: not known. The unexposed donors gave CD4+ T cells in about 2010-2019, prior to COVID-19. After roughly ten days of culture, CD4+ T cells were isolated. Testing used SARS-CoV-2 S/N and four cold-coronavirus spikes on unexposed-donor CD4+ T cells, cells permitting. This specimen comes from a study of CD4 T cells in relation to SARS-CoV-2 and coronaviruses. Whole-study context: Negative control cultures got HIV-1 Nef peptides or no peptide.

Study conclusions and caveats: In approximately 71% of donors, memory CD4+ clonotypes crossrecognized SARS-CoV-2 and at least one common cold coronavirus spike. No donor gave both pre-pandemic and post-infection samples.

The method was immunoSEQ multiplex PCR; TCRdb's version includes in-frame clones alone and lacks a portion of them. The sample carries more than 20,000 clones, 60% to 80% recorded once. This clonotype originated in a human donor in good health. The sequenced sample consisted of CD4+ T cells from PBMCs, cultured in vitro.

The CDR3: CASRGEWSEETQYF. In DNA form, the CDR3 reads TGTGCCAGCAGGGGGGAGTGGAGTGAGGAGACCCAGTACTTC. The genes are TRBV2 and TRBJ2-5; D possibly uses TRBD1 or TRBD2 (5 bases each). The CDR3 is 14 residues long. The ends were cut back, 6 bases at V and 5 bases at J, with 16 bases in the middle. The germline gives CDR1 SNHLY, CDR2 FYNNEI.